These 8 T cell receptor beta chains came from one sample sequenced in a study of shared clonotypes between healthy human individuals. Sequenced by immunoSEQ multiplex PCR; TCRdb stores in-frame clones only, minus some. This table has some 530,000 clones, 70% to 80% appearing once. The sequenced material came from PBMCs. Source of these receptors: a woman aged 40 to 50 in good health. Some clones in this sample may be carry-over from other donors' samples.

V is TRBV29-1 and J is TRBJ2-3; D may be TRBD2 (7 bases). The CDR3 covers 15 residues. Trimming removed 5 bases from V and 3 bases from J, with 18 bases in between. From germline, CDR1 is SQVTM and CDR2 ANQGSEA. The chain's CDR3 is CSVTGGSFSTDTQYF. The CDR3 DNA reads TGCAGCGTTACGGGGGGCTCATTTTCAACAGATACGCAGTATTTT.

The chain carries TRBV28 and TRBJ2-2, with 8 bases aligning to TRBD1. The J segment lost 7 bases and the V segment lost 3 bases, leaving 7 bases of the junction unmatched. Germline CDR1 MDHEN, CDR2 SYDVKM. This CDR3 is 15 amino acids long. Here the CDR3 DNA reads TGTGCCAGCAGTTTTGGCAGGGGGCATAGCGGGGAGCTGTTTTTT. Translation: CASSFGRGHSGELFF.

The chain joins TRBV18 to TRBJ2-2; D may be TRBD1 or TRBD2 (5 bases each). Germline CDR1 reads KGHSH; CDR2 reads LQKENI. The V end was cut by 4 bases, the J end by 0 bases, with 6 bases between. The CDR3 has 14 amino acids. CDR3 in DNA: TGTGCCAGCTCACAGGGACCGAACACCGGGGAGCTGTTTTTT. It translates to CASSQGPNTGELFF.

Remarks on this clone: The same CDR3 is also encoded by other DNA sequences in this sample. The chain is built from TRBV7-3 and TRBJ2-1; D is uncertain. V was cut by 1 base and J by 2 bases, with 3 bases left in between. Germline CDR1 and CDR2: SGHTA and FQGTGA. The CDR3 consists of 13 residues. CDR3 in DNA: TGTGCCAGCAGCTTAAACGCCTACAATGAGCAGTTCTTC. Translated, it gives CASSLNAYNEQFF. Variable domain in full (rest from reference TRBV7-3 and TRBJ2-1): GAGVSQTPSNKVTEKGKYVELRCDPISGHTALYWYRQSLGQGPEFLIYFQGTGAADDSGLPNDRFFAVRPEGSVSTLKIQRTERGDSAVYLCASSLNAYNEQFFGPGTRLTVL.

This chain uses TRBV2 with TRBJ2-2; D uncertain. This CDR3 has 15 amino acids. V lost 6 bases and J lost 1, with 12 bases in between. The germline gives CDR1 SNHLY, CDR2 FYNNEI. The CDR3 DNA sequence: TGTGCCAGCAGACAGCCGCCGTTGAACACCGGGGAGCTGTTTTTT. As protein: CASRQPPLNTGELFF.

The CDR3 loop reads CAWGFRLAGGSKYF. The CDR3 nucleotides read TGTGCCTGGGGCTTTAGACTAGCGGGAGGCTCTAAGTACTTC. The chain has TRBV30 and TRBJ2-5; TRBD2 aligns across 13 bases. Trimming took 5 bases from V and 12 from J; bases not matched to a gene: 12. The CDR3 is 14 residues long. Germline V gene data show CDR1 as GTSNPN and CDR2 as SVGIG (reference sequence).

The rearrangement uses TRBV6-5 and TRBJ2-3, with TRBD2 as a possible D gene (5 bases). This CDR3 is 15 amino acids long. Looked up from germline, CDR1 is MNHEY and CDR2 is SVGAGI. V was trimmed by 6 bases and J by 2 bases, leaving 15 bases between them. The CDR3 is CASSSHSGPTDTQYF. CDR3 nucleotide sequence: TGTGCCAGCAGCTCCCACAGCGGCCCCACAGATACGCAGTATTTT.

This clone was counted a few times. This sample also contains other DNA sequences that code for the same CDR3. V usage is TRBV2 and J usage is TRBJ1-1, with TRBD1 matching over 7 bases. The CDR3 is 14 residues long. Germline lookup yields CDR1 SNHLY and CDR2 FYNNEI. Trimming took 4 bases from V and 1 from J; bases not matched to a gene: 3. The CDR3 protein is CASSVNRGNTEAFF. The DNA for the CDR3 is TGTGCCAGCAGTGTAAACAGGGGGAACACTGAAGCTTTCTTT. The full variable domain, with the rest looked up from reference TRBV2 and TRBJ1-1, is EPEVTQTPSHQVTQMGQEVILRCVPISNHLYFYWYRQILGQKVEFLVSFYNNEISEKSEIFDDQFSVERPDGSNFTLKIRSTKLEDSAMYFCASSVNRGNTEAFFGQGTRLTVV.